These 22 T cell receptor beta chains were sequenced from one sample in a study of post-analysis software for immune sequencing data (dated by TCRdb to about 2015). Libraries were built with PCR. TCRdb lists the instrument as Illumina HiSeq 2500. To reduce PCR and sequencing biases, unique molecular identifiers were built into the TCR beta cDNA libraries. In TCRdb, the public reads were trimmed at Q25 with fastp and aligned with MiXCR, with productive beta chains retained. Rows with one shared CDR3 protein collapse into an entry with the most common genes and DNA. The sample records around 500,000 distinct CDR3 sequences, roughly 34% of which are singletons. The ten biggest clones cover 4.5% to 7.5% of the sample. For these receptors, no antigen is known. Findings and caveats that apply to the study as a whole: Significantly higher frequencies in patients than in controls were found for several TRBV segments, including TRBV5-6, TRBV5-1 and TRBV20-1.

Sequenced sample: blood. Source of these receptors: a girl younger than 18 with multiple sclerosis.

This clonotype appeared once. This rearrangement joins TRBV4-1 to TRBJ2-3; D is possibly TRBD2 (5 bases). This CDR3 has 15 amino acids. V was trimmed by 2 bases and J by 5 bases, leaving 14 bases between them. Germline CDR1 is MGHRA and CDR2 is YSYEKL. This chain's CDR3 is CASSQPAELGDTQYF. The CDR3, as DNA: TGCGCCAGCAGCCAACCAGCGGAGCTGGGAGATACGCAGTATTTT.

This clonotype has a handful of counts. Here the CDR3 reads CSASWGGPGNEQFF. In DNA, the CDR3 is TGCAGTGCTAGTTGGGGGGGCCCGGGTAATGAGCAGTTCTTC. The rearrangement links TRBV20-1 to TRBJ2-1; D may be TRBD2 (7 bases). V shed 3 bases and J shed 7 bases, with 16 bases lying between them. Germline V lookup: CDR1 DFQATT, CDR2 SNEGSKA (reference sequence). The CDR3 spans 14 residues.

This clonotype was counted between two and nine times. The rearrangement links TRBV4-1 to TRBJ2-1; D may be TRBD1 or TRBD2 (6 bases each). V dropped 4 bases and J dropped 1 base, with 17 bases sitting between them. The CDR3 loop spans 17 amino acids. Germline V lookup: CDR1 MGHRA, CDR2 YSYEKL. The CDR3, as DNA: TGCGCCAGCAGCCGACTTACGGGGGCAGGGTCCTACAATGAGCAGTTCTTC. Residues: CASSRLTGAGSYNEQFF.

Only a few counts were recorded for this clonotype. CDR3 DNA: TGTGCCAGCAGCCCTCAGGGGACCGGCTACACCTTC. Encoded protein: CASSPQGTGYTF. The chain combines TRBV5-6 with TRBJ1-2; D perhaps matches TRBD1 (6 bases). Looked up from germline, CDR1 is SGHDT and CDR2 is YYEEEE. The CDR3 spans 12 residues. Trimming removed 4 bases from V and 8 bases from J, with 12 bases in between.

This clonotype was found once. The chain is built from TRBV24-1 and TRBJ1-2; D gene unclear. V was clipped by 4 bases and J by 8 bases, with 13 bases between them. CDR1 and CDR2 (germline): KGHDR, SFDVKD. The CDR3 extends over 13 amino acids. The CDR3, as DNA: TGTGCCACCAGTGACCCGGGAGCCGCGGGCTACACCTTC. Residues: CATSDPGAAGYTF.

The sample holds a few counts of this clonotype. V gene TRBV6-1 combines with J gene TRBJ2-1; 8 nucleotides align to TRBD2. The germline gives CDR1 MNHNS, CDR2 SASEGT. The CDR3 length is 15 residues. With V trimmed by 6 bases and J by 6 bases, 10 bases remained unmatched. In nucleotides, the CDR3 is TGTGCCAGCAGGTGGACTAGCACTGATGTCAATGAGCAGTTCTTC. Translated, it gives CASRWTSTDVNEQFF.

J is TRBJ2-3 and V is TRBV5-1; TRBD2 aligns across 10 bases. The ends lost 6 bases at V and 4 bases at J; junction bases unmatched: 5. There are 14 residues in the CDR3. Germline CDR1 SGHRS, CDR2 YFSETQ. For the CDR3, the DNA is TGCGCCAGCACCACGACTAGCGGGCCAGATACGCAGTATTTT. It specifies CASTTTSGPDTQYF.

This chain joins TRBV5-1 and TRBJ2-5; TRBD2 matches 7 bases. Per germline, CDR1 SGHRS and CDR2 YFSETQ. The CDR3 is 16 residues long. V shed 0 bases and J 2 bases; nucleotides not matched to a gene: 7. Written as DNA, the CDR3 is TGCGCCAGCAGCTTGGTTCCAGCGGGAAATCAAGAGACCCAGTACTTC. The encoded protein is CASSLVPAGNQETQYF.

The chain is built from TRBV4-1 and TRBJ2-5, with unresolved D. Germline V gene data show CDR1 as MGHRA and CDR2 as YSYEKL. The CDR3 covers 15 residues. The V end was cut by 1 base, the J end by 1 base, with 10 bases between. The chain's CDR3 is CASSQVSNVQETQYF. The CDR3 DNA is TGCGCCAGCAGCCAAGTTAGCAACGTCCAAGAGACCCAGTACTTC.

V is TRBV14 and J is TRBJ1-1; a possible D gene is TRBD1 (6 bases). CDR1 SGHDN and CDR2 FVKESK come from the germline V gene. The CDR3 has 15 residues. Deletions cut 5 bases from V and 1 base from J, with 14 bases between. The CDR3 loop reads CASSIRDTWNTEAFF. The DNA of the CDR3 is TGTGCCAGCAGCATCCGGGACACCTGGAACACTGAAGCTTTCTTT.

This clonotype came up a few times. The chain has TRBV29-1 and TRBJ2-5; the D is unclear. CDR1 and CDR2 from the germline V gene are SQVTM and ANQGSEA. Trimming stripped 6 bases from V and 0 bases from J, with 5 bases between. This CDR3 contains 11 residues. CDR3: CSVGHQETQYF. CDR3 in DNA: TGCAGCGTCGGACACCAAGAGACCCAGTACTTC.

This clonotype was seen only a few times. The chain combines TRBV7-9 with TRBJ2-7; TRBD2 matches 8 bases. The CDR3 sequence is 14 residues long. The V gene end was trimmed by 3 bases and the J gene end by 5 bases; junction bases not matched to a gene: 6. Germline V gene data show CDR1 as SEHNR and CDR2 as FQNEAQ (reference sequence). The CDR3 here is CASSLGLGVDEQYF. CDR3 DNA sequence: TGTGCCAGCAGCTTGGGACTAGGCGTCGACGAGCAGTACTTC.

The chain joins TRBV20-1 to TRBJ2-7; the D gene is possibly TRBD2 (5 bases). Germline V CDR1 and CDR2: DFQATT, SNEGSKA (reference sequence). CDR3 size: 14 residues. Trimming removed 6 bases from V and 2 bases from J, with 17 bases in between. CDR3: CSALMAGNTYEQYF. The CDR3 DNA sequence: TGCAGTGCCCTCATGGCCGGGAATACCTACGAGCAGTACTTC.

This clonotype has ten or more counts. V gene TRBV27 combines with J gene TRBJ2-5; TRBD1 matches at 7 bases. CDR3 length: 13 amino acids. Unmatched junction bases numbered 10, after V lost 4 bases and J lost 11 bases. Germline values: CDR1 MNHEY, CDR2 SMNVEV (reference sequence). DNA of the CDR3: TGTGCCAGCAGTTACGGACAGGCCAACCTTCAGTACTTC. Amino acids: CASSYGQANLQYF.

The chain employs TRBV7-2 and TRBJ1-5; D remains ambiguous. Trimming took 5 bases from V and 0 from J, leaving 11 bases between them. The CDR3 is made up of 15 amino acids. The germline CDR1 and CDR2 sequences are SGHTA and FQGNSA. The CDR3 protein is CASSLGVYSNQPQHF. For the CDR3, the DNA is TGTGCCAGCAGCCTTGGCGTATATAGCAATCAGCCCCAGCATTTT.

Of note for this clonotype: The conserved final phenylalanine or tryptophan is absent from the CDR3, which likely points to a read error. The DNA of the CDR3 is TGTGCCAGCAGTCCTAAGCCCAGGGTACCCCTACCTGGGGCCAACGTCCTGACTCTC. This codes for CASSPKPRVPLPGANVLTL. The genes are TRBV28 and TRBJ2-6; TRBD1 might be the D (5 bases). Between the trimmed V and J ends, which lost 5 bases and 2 bases, there was a span of 22 bases. CDR1 is MDHEN and CDR2 is SYDVKM in the germline V gene. The CDR3 is 19 amino acids.

V is TRBV3-1 and J is TRBJ2-3; 7 bases line up with TRBD2. Germline loops: CDR1 LGHDT, CDR2 YNNKEL (reference sequence). The CDR3 contains 16 residues. The ends lost 4 bases at V and 0 bases at J; junction bases unmatched: 7. Written as DNA, the CDR3 is TGTGCCAGCAGCCGTTTGGGGCGGGGGAGCACAGATACGCAGTATTTT. Residues: CASSRLGRGSTDTQYF.

Only a few counts were recorded for this clonotype. V and J are TRBV11-1 and TRBJ2-5; 7 positions agree with TRBD1. The CDR3 sequence is 13 residues long. CDR1 SGHAT and CDR2 FQDESV come from the germline V gene (reference sequence). J gave up 4 bases and V 5 bases, and 4 bases lay outside the gene matches. CDR3 amino acids: CASSRGQRETQYF. The CDR3 DNA reads as TGTGCCAGCAGCCGGGGACAGCGAGAGACCCAGTACTTC.

This chain uses TRBV9 with TRBJ2-7, with 9 nucleotides matching TRBD1. The CDR3 contains 16 residues. Trimming at V came to 0 bases and at J to 3 bases, leaving 7 bases not matched to a gene. Germline V CDR1 and CDR2: SGDLS, YYNGEE. The CDR3 DNA reads as TGTGCCAGCAGCGTAGCCCCAGGGACAGGGTTCTACGAGCAGTACTTC. It codes for CASSVAPGTGFYEQYF.

The table lists this clonotype with a few counts. The rearrangement uses TRBV20-1 and TRBJ1-2, with unresolved D. Germline CDR1 DFQATT, CDR2 SNEGSKA (reference sequence). This CDR3 is built from 16 residues. Trimming removed 3 bases from V and 4 bases from J, with 21 bases in between. CDR3 sequence reads: CSASAILNGRLYGYTF. CDR3 coding DNA: TGCAGTGCTAGTGCTATTCTAAACGGGCGCCTCTATGGCTACACCTTC.

This clonotype has only a few counts. The J gene is TRBJ2-2, the V gene TRBV7-2, with D perhaps being TRBD1 or TRBD2 (5 bases each). The CDR3 totals 17 residues. Germline loops: CDR1 SGHTA, CDR2 FQGNSA. Trimming pared 5 bases from V and 3 bases from J, leaving 19 bases between. The CDR3 loop reads CASSIGTGQPHTGELFF. The CDR3, as DNA: TGTGCCAGCAGCATAGGGACGGGGCAGCCCCACACCGGGGAGCTGTTTTTT.

The V gene is TRBV5-1, the J gene TRBJ2-5, with 8 positions matching TRBD2. The CDR3 consists of 15 residues. The germline gives CDR1 SGHRS, CDR2 YFSETQ. With 4 bases clipped from V and 4 bases from J, the junction kept 9 bases outside the gene matches. The CDR3 region is CASSPITSGRETQYF. CDR3 coding DNA: TGCGCCAGCAGCCCGATTACTAGCGGACGAGAGACCCAGTACTTC.